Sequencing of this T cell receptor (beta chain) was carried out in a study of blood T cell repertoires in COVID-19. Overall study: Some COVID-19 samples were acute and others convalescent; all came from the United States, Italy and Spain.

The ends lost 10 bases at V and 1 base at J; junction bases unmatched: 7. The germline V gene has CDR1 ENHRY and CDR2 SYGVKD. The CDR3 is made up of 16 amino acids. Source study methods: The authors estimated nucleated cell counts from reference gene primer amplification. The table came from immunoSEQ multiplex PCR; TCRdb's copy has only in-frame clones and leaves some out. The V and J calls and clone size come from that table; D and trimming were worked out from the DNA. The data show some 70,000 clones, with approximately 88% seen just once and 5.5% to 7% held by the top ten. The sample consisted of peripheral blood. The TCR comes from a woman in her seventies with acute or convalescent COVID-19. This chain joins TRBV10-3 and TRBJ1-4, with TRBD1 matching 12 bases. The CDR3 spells CATGDRGRGTNEKLFF. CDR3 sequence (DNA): TGTGCCACCGGGGACAGGGGGCGAGGAACTAATGAAAAACTGTTTTTT.